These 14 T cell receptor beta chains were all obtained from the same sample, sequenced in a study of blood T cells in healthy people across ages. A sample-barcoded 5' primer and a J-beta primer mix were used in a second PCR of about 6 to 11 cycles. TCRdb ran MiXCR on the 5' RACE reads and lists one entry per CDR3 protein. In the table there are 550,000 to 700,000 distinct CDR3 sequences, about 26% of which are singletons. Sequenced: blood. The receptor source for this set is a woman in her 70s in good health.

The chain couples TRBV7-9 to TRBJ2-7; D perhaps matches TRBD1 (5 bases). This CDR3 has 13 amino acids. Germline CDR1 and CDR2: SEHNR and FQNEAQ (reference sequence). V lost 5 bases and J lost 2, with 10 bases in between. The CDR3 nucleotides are TGTGCCAGCAGCGATGACAGACCCTACGAGCAGTACTTC. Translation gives CASSDDRPYEQYF.

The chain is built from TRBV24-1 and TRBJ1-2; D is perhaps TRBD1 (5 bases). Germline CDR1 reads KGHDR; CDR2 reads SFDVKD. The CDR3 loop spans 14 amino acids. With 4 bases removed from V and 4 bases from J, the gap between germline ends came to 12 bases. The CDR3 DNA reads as TGTGCCACCAGTGAAGAGGGGCTTAGCTATGGCTACACCTTC. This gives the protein CATSEEGLSYGYTF.

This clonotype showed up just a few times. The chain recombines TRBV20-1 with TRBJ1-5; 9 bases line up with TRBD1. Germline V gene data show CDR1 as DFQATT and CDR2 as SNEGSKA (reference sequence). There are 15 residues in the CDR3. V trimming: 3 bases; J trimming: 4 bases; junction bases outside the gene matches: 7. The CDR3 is CSARAWTGENQPQHF. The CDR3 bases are TGCAGTGCTAGGGCCTGGACAGGGGAAAATCAGCCCCAGCATTTT.

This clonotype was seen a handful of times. The CDR3 sequence: CASSLVQGRKYEQYF. As DNA, the CDR3 is TGCGCCAGCAGCTTGGTTCAGGGACGGAAATACGAGCAGTACTTC. The chain couples TRBV5-1 to TRBJ2-5; D may match TRBD1 or TRBD2 (5 bases each). The J call is in doubt because the DNA end fits TRBJ2-7 better. The CDR3 runs 15 residues. Germline V gene sequence: CDR1 SGHRS, CDR2 YFSETQ.

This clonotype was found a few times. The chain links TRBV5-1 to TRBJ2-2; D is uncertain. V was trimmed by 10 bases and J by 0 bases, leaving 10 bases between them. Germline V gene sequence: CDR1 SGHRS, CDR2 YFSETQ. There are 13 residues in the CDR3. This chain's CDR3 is CASAEPNTGELFF. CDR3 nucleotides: TGCGCCTCCGCAGAACCGAACACCGGGGAGCTGTTTTTT.

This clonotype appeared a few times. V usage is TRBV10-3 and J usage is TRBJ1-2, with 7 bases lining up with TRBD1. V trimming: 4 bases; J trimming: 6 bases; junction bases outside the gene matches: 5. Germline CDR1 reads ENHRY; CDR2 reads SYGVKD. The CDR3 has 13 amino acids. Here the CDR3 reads CAISATGKDGYTF. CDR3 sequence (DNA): TGTGCCATCAGTGCGACAGGGAAGGATGGCTACACCTTC.

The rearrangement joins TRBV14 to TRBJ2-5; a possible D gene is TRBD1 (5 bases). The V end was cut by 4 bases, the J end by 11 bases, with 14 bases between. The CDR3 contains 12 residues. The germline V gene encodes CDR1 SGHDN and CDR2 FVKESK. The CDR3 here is CASSPTFGHQYF. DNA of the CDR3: TGTGCCAGCAGCCCGACTTTTGGACATCAGTACTTC.

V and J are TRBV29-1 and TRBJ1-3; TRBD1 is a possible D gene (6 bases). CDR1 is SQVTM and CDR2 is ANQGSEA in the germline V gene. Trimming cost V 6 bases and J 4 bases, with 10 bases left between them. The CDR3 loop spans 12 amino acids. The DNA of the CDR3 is TGCAGCGTCCCAGGACAGGGAAACACCATATATTTT. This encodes CSVPGQGNTIYF. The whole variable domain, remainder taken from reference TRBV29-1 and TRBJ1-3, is SAVISQKPSRDICQRGTSLTIQCQVDSQVTMMFWYRQQPGQSLTLIATANQGSEATYESGFVIDKFPISRPNLTFSTLTVSNMSPEDSSIYLCSVPGQGNTIYFGEGSWLTVV.

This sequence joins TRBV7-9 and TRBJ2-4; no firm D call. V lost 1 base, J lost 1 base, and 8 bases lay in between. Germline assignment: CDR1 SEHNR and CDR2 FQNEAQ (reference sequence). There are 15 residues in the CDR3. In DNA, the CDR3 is TGTGCCAGCAGCTTAGGACAAGCCGCCAAAAACATTCAGTACTTC. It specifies CASSLGQAAKNIQYF.

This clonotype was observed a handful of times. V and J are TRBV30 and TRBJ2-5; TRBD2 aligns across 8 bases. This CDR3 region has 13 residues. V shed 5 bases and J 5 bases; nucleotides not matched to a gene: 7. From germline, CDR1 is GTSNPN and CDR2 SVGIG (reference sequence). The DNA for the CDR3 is TGTGCCTGGCGACGGGGGGGCAGGGAGACCCAGTACTTC. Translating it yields CAWRRGGRETQYF.

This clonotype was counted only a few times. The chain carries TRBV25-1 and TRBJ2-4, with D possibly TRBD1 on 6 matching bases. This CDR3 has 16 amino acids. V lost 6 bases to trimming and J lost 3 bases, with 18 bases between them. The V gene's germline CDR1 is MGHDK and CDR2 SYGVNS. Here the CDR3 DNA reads TGTGCCAGCAGCGACTACAGGGAGTGTGGCAAAAACATTCAGTACTTC. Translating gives CASSDYRECGKNIQYF.

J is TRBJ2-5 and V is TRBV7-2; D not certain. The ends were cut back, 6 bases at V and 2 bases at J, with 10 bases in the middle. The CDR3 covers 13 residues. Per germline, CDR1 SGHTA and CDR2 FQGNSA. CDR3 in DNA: TGTGCCAGCAGTCCGGAACCACAAGAGACCCAGTACTTC. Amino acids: CASSPEPQETQYF.

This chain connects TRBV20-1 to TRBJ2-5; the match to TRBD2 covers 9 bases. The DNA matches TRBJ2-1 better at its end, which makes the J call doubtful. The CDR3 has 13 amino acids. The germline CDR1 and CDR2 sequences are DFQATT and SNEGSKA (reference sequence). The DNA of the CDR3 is TGCAGTGCAGCCAGCGGGGGGAGTAATGAGCAGTTCTTC. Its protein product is CSAASGGSNEQFF.

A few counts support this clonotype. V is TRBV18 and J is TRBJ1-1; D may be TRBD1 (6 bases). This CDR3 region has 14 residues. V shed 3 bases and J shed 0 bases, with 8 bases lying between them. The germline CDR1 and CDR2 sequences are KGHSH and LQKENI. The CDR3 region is CASSPDSLNTEAFF. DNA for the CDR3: TGTGCCAGCTCACCGGACAGCCTGAACACTGAAGCTTTCTTT.